This entry concerns a single T cell receptor (beta chain). The CDR3 totals 15 residues. V was pared by 7 bases and J by 3 bases, with 10 bases of the junction left unmatched. Germline values: CDR1 WNHNN, CDR2 SYGVQD (reference sequence). Methods used by the authors: The assay estimated nucleated cells by amplifying reference gene primers. The repertoire was sequenced with immunoSEQ multiplex PCR; TCRdb's copy has only in-frame clones and lacks some. That table is the source of V, J and clone size, and D and trimming were worked out from the DNA. The sample includes some 350,000 clones, around 91% of them seen just once. The record originates from a study of blood T cell repertoires in COVID-19. Study overall: Material from acute and convalescent COVID-19 was sourced from the United States, Italy and Spain. PBMCs, B-cell-depleted T cells, or T cells provided the cDNA or gDNA that made up the material.

The chain employs TRBV10-1 and TRBJ2-7, with TRBD2 matching 9 bases. This clonotype was sampled from a young woman who had recovered from COVID-19. The sequenced material came from peripheral blood. CDR3 in amino acids: CASTLKTSGVYEQYV. The CDR3, as DNA: TGCGCCAGCACCTTAAAGACTAGCGGCGTCTACGAGCAGTACGTC.